This T cell receptor beta chain comes out of a study of blood T cell repertoires in COVID-19. Study in general: Nucleic acid was either cDNA or gDNA, and it came from T cells, B-cell-depleted T cells, or PBMCs.

Study processing details: Quantification of nucleated cells was approximated via reference gene primer amplification. This table comes from immunoSEQ multiplex PCR, and its TCRdb copy is limited to in-frame clones, with some not included. The V and J calls and clone size were taken over from that table, and D and trimming were inferred from the DNA. The sample carries about 140,000 clones, 80% to 85% recorded once. Allocation to cohorts depended on clinical history reported by the participants. Germline lookup yields CDR1 SEHNR and CDR2 FQNEAQ (reference sequence). V shed 5 bases and J shed 0 bases, with 11 bases lying between them. The CDR3 runs 15 residues.

Sequencing was done on a sample of PBMCs or T cells enriched from blood (not recorded which). V usage is TRBV7-9 and J usage is TRBJ1-3; a weak D match, TRBD1 (5 bases). This TCR was recovered from a man between 35 and 55 years old with acute COVID-19. CDR3 DNA sequence: TGTGCCAGCAGCCCCGCAGGGATCTCTGGAAACACCATATATTTT. This sequence encodes CASSPAGISGNTIYF.